This TCR beta chain stems from a study of cytomegalovirus exposure and HLA in healthy donors. The PCR had 60 Vbeta and 13 Jbeta primers. The method was immunoSEQ multiplex PCR; TCRdb's version includes in-frame clones alone and lacks a portion of them. Seen here are 100,000 to 150,000 clones, approximately 74% observed once, and the top ten hold 6.6%. Germline CDR1 is MDHEN and CDR2 is SYDVKM. The trim removed 5 bases at V and 4 bases at J, leaving 12 bases unmatched. The CDR3 is made up of 16 amino acids. The receptor's source is a man in his forties in good health and CMV-seropositive. V usage is TRBV28 and J usage is TRBJ1-2; 8 bases are shared with TRBD1. Material for sequencing was PBMCs. CDR3 coding DNA: TGTGCCAGCAGTATACCTATTCAGGGGGCGGGCTATGGCTACACCTTC. It is translated as CASSIPIQGAGYGYTF.